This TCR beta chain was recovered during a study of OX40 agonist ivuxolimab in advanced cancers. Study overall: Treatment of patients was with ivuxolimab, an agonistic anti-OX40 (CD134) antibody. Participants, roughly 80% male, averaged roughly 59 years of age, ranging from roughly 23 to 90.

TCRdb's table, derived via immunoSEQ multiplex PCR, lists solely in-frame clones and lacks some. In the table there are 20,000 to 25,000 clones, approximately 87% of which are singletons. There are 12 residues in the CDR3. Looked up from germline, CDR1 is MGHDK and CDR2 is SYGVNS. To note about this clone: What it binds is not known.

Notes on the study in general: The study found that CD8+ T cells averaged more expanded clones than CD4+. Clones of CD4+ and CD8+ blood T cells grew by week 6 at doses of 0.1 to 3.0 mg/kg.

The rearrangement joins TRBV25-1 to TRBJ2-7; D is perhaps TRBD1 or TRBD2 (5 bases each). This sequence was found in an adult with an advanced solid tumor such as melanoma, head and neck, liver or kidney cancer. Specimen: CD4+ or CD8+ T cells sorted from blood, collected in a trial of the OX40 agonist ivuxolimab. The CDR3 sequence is CGTGTGVYEQYF. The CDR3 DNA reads TGTGGTACCGGGACCGGCGTCTACGAGCAGTACTTC.